What follows is one T cell receptor beta chain and its context. No antigen is known for it. The source of the sample is a study of blood T cells in healthy people across ages. Findings of the study overall: In long-lived donors, naive CD4+ cell counts and diversity exceeded those of aged donors.

For the second PCR, which ran for roughly 7 to 11 cycles, a sample-barcoded 5' primer and a J-beta primer mix were used. Researchers report that each sample yielded at least 2.5 million CDR3-containing paired-end reads. TCRdb fed the 5' RACE reads into MiXCR, producing one record per CDR3 protein. The sample yields around 940,000 distinct CDR3 sequences, about 53% seen once. With each sample, at least 5 micrograms of total RNA were extracted. There are 15 residues in the CDR3. Germline V gene data show CDR1 as SGHTA and CDR2 as FQGTGA. Between the trimmed V and J ends, which lost 2 bases and 1 base, there was a span of 10 bases.

The source is a woman aged 55 to 70 in good health. Sequenced input: blood. The chain joins TRBV7-3 to TRBJ2-3; the D gene is possibly TRBD2 (6 bases). CDR3 protein: CASSLARRGTDTQYF. CDR3 DNA sequence: TGTGCCAGCAGCTTAGCCCGGAGGGGCACAGATACGCAGTATTTT. Combining the CDR3 with reference TRBV7-3 and TRBJ2-3 gives the whole variable domain GAGVSQTPSNKVTEKGKYVELRCDPISGHTALYWYRQSLGQGPEFLIYFQGTGAADDSGLPNDRFFAVRPEGSVSTLKIQRTERGDSAVYLCASSLARRGTDTQYFGPGTRLTVL.